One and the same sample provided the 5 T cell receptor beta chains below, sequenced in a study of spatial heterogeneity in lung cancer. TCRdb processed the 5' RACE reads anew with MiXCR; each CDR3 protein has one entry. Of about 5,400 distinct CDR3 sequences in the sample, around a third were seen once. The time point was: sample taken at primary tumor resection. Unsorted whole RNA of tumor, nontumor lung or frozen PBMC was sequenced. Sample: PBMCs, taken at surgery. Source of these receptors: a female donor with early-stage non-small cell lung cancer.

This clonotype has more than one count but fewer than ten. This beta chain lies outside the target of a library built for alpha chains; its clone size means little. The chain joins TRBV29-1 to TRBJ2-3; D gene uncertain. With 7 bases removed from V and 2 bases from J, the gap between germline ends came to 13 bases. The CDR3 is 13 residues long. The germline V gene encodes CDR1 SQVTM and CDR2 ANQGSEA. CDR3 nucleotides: TGCAGCGCCACAGTTGGGTTCACAGATACGCAGTATTTT. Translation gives CSATVGFTDTQYF.

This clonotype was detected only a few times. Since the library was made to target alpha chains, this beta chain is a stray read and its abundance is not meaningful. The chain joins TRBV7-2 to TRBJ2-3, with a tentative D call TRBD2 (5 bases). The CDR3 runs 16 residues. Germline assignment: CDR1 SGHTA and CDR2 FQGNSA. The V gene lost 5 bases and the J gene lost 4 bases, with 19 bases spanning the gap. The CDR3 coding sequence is TGTGCCAGCAGCCTTTTCCGAGGGATGAGCCCAGATACGCAGTATTTT. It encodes CASSLFRGMSPDTQYF.

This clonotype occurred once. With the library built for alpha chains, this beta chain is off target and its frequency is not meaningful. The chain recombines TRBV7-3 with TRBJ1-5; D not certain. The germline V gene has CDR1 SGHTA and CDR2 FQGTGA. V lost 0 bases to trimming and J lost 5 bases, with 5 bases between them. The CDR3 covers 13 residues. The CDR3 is CASSLTPDQPQHF. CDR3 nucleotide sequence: TGTGCCAGCAGCTTAACGCCCGATCAGCCCCAGCATTTT.

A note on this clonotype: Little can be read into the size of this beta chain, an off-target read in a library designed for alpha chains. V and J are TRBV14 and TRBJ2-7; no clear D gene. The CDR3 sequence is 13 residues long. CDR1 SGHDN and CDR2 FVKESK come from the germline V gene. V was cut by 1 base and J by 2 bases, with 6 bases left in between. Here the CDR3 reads CASSQATTYEQYF. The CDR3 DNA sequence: TGTGCCAGCAGCCAAGCAACGACCTACGAGCAGTACTTC.

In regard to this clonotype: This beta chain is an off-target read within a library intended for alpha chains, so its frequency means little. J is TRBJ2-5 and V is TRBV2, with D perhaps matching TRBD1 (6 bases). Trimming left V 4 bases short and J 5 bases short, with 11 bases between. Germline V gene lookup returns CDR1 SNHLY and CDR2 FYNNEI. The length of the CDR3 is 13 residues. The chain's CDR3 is CASSVNRAETQYF. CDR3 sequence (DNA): TGTGCCAGCAGTGTGAACAGGGCCGAGACCCAGTACTTC.